Presented here are 14 T cell receptor beta chains from one specimen sequenced in a study of shared clonotypes between healthy human individuals. Clones were read by immunoSEQ multiplex PCR, and TCRdb kept only the in-frame ones, dropping some. The sample lists a few hundred thousand clones; 95% to 97% were seen once. Sequenced: memory CD8+ T cells sorted from blood. Subset given: CD45RO+ cells pooled with CCR7-negative TemRA cells. Receptor source: a young man in good health.

This chain connects TRBV28 to TRBJ1-4, with 9 positions matching TRBD1. The V segment lost 2 bases and the J segment 7 bases; nucleotides outside the gene matches: 8. The CDR3 covers 16 residues. The V gene's germline CDR1 is MDHEN and CDR2 SYDVKM. This CDR3 is CASSLPTGGGLEKLFF. The CDR3 DNA sequence: TGTGCCAGCAGTTTACCAACAGGGGGCGGACTTGAAAAACTGTTTTTT.

To note about this clone: The same CDR3 arises from other DNA sequences in this sample as well. The rearrangement links TRBV5-1 to TRBJ2-7; D is unclear. The germline gives CDR1 SGHRS, CDR2 YFSETQ. The CDR3 consists of 13 residues. V lost 1 base, J lost 1 base, and 6 bases lay in between. The CDR3 protein is CASSLRPSYEQYF. The CDR3 DNA reads as TGCGCCAGCAGCTTGCGGCCATCCTACGAGCAGTACTTC.

The rearrangement links TRBV28 to TRBJ1-1; the D is unclear. The CDR3 is 14 residues long. Germline CDR1 MDHEN, CDR2 SYDVKM. Trimming left V 3 bases short and J 1 base short, with 9 bases between. The CDR3: CASSFPSGNTEAFF. The CDR3 bases are TGTGCCAGCAGTTTCCCATCGGGGAACACTGAAGCTTTCTTT.

This clone was found once. The genes are TRBV10-3 and TRBJ2-7; 7 positions match TRBD1. With 6 bases clipped from V and 6 bases from J, the junction kept 11 bases outside the gene matches. The CDR3 length is 14 residues. The germline gives CDR1 ENHRY, CDR2 SYGVKD. The CDR3 DNA follows: TGTGCCATCAGAACGGGACAGCCTAGGGGCGAGCAGTACTTC. It is translated as CAIRTGQPRGEQYF.

This clone occurred once. V gene TRBV9 combines with J gene TRBJ2-7; D possibly corresponds to TRBD2 (5 bases). This CDR3 spans 16 amino acids. With 0 bases removed from V and 2 bases from J, the gap between germline ends came to 15 bases. CDR1 SGDLS and CDR2 YYNGEE come from the germline V gene. CDR3 loop: CASSVGGVTRPYEQYF. The CDR3, as DNA: TGTGCCAGCAGCGTAGGGGGAGTCACCAGACCCTACGAGCAGTACTTC.

The rearrangement links TRBV18 to TRBJ2-6, with 9 bases lining up with TRBD1. The V segment lost 3 bases and the J segment 2 bases; nucleotides outside the gene matches: 8. Looked up from germline, CDR1 is KGHSH and CDR2 is LQKENI. The CDR3 consists of 18 residues. Here the CDR3 DNA reads TGTGCCAGCTCACCCCTCATAGGGACAGGGCCTGGGGCCAACGTCCTGACTTTC. Its protein product is CASSPLIGTGPGANVLTF.

The chain uses TRBV10-3 and TRBJ2-3; 8 bases map to TRBD1. The CDR3 has 16 amino acids. Germline-derived CDR1 and CDR2 are ENHRY and SYGVKD. The V segment lost 7 bases and the J segment 2 bases; nucleotides outside the gene matches: 11. CDR3 residues: CAINPGTGKTTDTQYF. The CDR3 nucleotides are TGTGCCATCAACCCCGGGACAGGAAAAACCACAGATACGCAGTATTTT.

This chain joins TRBV7-9 and TRBJ2-1; 7 positions agree with TRBD2. The CDR3 has 16 residues. V was pared by 5 bases and J by 5 bases, with 12 bases of the junction left unmatched. Germline V gene sequence: CDR1 SEHNR, CDR2 FQNEAQ (reference sequence). CDR3 residues: CASSPMGGSGHNEQFF. In nucleotides, the CDR3 is TGTGCCAGCAGCCCTATGGGCGGGAGTGGCCACAATGAGCAGTTCTTC.

The V and J genes are TRBV5-1 and TRBJ2-1; D perhaps matches TRBD2 (6 bases). This CDR3 has 14 amino acids. CDR1 SGHRS and CDR2 YFSETQ come from the germline V gene. The ends were cut back, 1 base at V and 3 bases at J, with 8 bases in the middle. This CDR3 is CASSLRGNYNEQFF. CDR3 coding DNA: TGCGCCAGCAGCTTGCGCGGGAACTACAATGAGCAGTTCTTC.

This chain connects TRBV4-1 to TRBJ1-1; 9 nucleotides line up with TRBD1. The junction had 9 bases not matched to a gene; V was cut back by 4 bases and J by 0 bases. Germline assignment: CDR1 MGHRA and CDR2 YSYEKL. The CDR3 extends over 17 amino acids. The CDR3 DNA is TGCGCCAGCAGCCTATACCGGACAGGGGTCATGAACACTGAAGCTTTCTTT. This codes for CASSLYRTGVMNTEAFF.

The chain joins TRBV6-1 to TRBJ2-6; TRBD2 is a possible D gene (6 bases). V lost 1 base to trimming and J lost 0 bases, with 16 bases between them. The CDR3 totals 19 residues. Looked up from germline, CDR1 is MNHNS and CDR2 is SASEGT. CDR3 nucleotide sequence: TGTGCCAGCAGTGAAGAATCCAGCGGGCGTAACTCTGGGGCCAACGTCCTGACTTTC. As protein: CASSEESSGRNSGANVLTF.

The chain couples TRBV7-6 to TRBJ2-2, with TRBD2 matching 7 bases. Germline CDR1 SGHVS, CDR2 FNYEAQ. With 0 bases clipped from V and 6 bases from J, the junction kept 4 bases outside the gene matches. This CDR3 comprises 15 residues. DNA of the CDR3: TGTGCCAGCAGCTTAGCGGCGGGAGTCTCCGGGGAGCTGTTTTTT. Protein: CASSLAAGVSGELFF. The full variable domain, its missing parts supplied by reference TRBV7-6 and TRBJ2-2, is GAGVSQSPRYKVTKRGQDVALRCDPISGHVSLYWYRQALGQGPEFLTYFNYEAQQDKSGLPNDRFSAERPEGSISTLTIQRTEQRDSAMYRCASSLAAGVSGELFFGEGSRLTVL.

The chain uses TRBV10-2 and TRBJ1-2, with D perhaps TRBD1 (5 bases). From germline, CDR1 is WSHSY and CDR2 SAAADI. Deletions cut 5 bases from V and 0 bases from J, with 16 bases between. The CDR3 runs to 16 residues. DNA of the CDR3: TGCGCCAGCAGTAACATGGACGGGGCCCCTAACTATGGCTACACCTTC. It yields the protein CASSNMDGAPNYGYTF.

This clone was seen only once. The CDR3 DNA reads as TGTGCCAGCAGCCAAGGCCTTTCCTCTGGAAACACCATATATTTT. The encoded protein is CASSQGLSSGNTIYF. This sequence joins TRBV14 and TRBJ1-3; D call uncertain. This CDR3 region has 15 residues. Per the germline V gene, CDR1 is SGHDN and CDR2 is FVKESK. Trimming took 1 base from V and 0 from J, leaving 7 bases between them.